This TCR beta chain was captured by sequencing in a study of TIL therapy for anti-PD-1-resistant metastatic lung cancer. Study-wide background: Several tumors were EGFR-mutant and two were ALK-rearranged. Tumors carried a median roughly 1.5 non-synonymous mutations per megabase.

Noted time point: pre-treatment sample, taken before nivolumab and TIL therapy. The V end was cut by 4 bases, the J end by 0 bases, with 19 bases between. Germline V gene sequence: CDR1 MDHEN, CDR2 SYDVKM. This CDR3 has 18 residues. This was the immunoSEQ v3 assay. Assay used: immunoSEQ multiplex PCR; TCRdb lists only in-frame clones, some missing. The sample comprises under 35,000 clones, 74% of which are singletons, and about 3% rests with the top ten. The rearrangement joins TRBV28 to TRBJ2-1; D unclear. The clonotype was recovered from a woman aged 25-80 years with non-small cell lung cancer. The sequencing used blood, collected at baseline. The CDR3 nucleotides read TGTGCCAGCAGTTCCATAATTCCTACCGGAAGCTCCTACAATGAGCAGTTCTTC. Protein sequence: CASSSIIPTGSSYNEQFF.